This TCR beta chain originates from a study of cytotoxic CD8 clonotypes in ibrutinib-treated CLL. Looking at the study overall: After a median of 68 months, some 14 patients stayed remitted and some 12 progressed; responses had been partial in 24 and complete in 2. Following a median about eleven months of treatment, with a range of 6 to 36, response samples were taken. The study, taken as a whole, reports: Measured clonality at baseline was greater than in age-matched healthy donors and tracked with circulating CD8+ T-cell counts.

As concerns this clone: Antigen specificity is unknown.

The data were produced by immunoSEQ multiplex PCR, yet TCRdb's version contains in-frame clones alone and is incomplete. Of about 270,000 clones in the sample, roughly 76% were seen once. The germline V gene encodes CDR1 SNHLY and CDR2 FYNNEI. V was cut by 3 bases and J by 4 bases, with 5 bases left in between. The length of the CDR3 is 12 residues. The sequences come from PBMCs, collected at disease progression, from a patient treated with ibrutinib. The TCR originated in a human donor with chronic lymphocytic leukemia. V gene TRBV2 combines with J gene TRBJ2-3; D is unclear. CDR3 DNA: TGTGCCAGCAGTGAGATACCAGATACGCAGTATTTT. This encodes CASSEIPDTQYF.